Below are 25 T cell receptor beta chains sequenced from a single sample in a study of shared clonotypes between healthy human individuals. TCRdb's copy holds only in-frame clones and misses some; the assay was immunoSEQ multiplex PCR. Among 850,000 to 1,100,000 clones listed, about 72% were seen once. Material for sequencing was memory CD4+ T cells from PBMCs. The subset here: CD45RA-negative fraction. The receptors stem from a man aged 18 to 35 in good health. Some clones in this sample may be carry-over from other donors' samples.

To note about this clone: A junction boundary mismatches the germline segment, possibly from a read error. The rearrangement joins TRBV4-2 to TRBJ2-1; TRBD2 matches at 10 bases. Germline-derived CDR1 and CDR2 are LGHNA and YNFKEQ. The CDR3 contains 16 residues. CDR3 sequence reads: CASSQEGVGSGRARIF. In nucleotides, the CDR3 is TGTGCCAGCAGCCAAGAGGGGGTAGGGAGCGGGAGGGCCCGAATCTTC.

The chain's CDR3 is CASSDPGKPNTEAFF. DNA of the CDR3: TGTGCCAGCAGTGACCCCGGGAAACCGAACACTGAAGCTTTCTTT. The rearrangement links TRBV25-1 to TRBJ1-1; D remains unclear. The CDR3 runs 15 residues. CDR1 and CDR2 from the germline V gene are MGHDK and SYGVNS. V was clipped by 3 bases and J by 1 base, with 12 bases between them.

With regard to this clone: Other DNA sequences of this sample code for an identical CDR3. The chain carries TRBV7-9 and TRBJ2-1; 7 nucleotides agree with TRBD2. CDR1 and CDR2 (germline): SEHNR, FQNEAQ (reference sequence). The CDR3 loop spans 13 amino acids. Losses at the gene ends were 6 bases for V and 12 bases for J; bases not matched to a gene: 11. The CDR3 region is CASSSDMGGGQFF. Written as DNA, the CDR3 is TGTGCCAGCAGTAGTGACATGGGCGGGGGGCAGTTCTTC. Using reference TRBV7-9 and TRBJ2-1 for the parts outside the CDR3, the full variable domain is DTGVSQNPRHKITKRGQNVTFRCDPISEHNRLYWYRQTLGQGPEFLTYFQNEAQLEKSRLLSDRFSAERPKGSFSTLEIQRTEQGDSAMYLCASSSDMGGGQFFGPGTRLTVL.

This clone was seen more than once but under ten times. The CDR3 protein is CASSPGQGALKLFF. CDR3 sequence (DNA): TGTGCCAGCAGCCCAGGACAGGGGGCGCTTAAACTGTTTTTT. The V gene is TRBV7-6, the J gene TRBJ1-4, with 11 bases matching TRBD1. The CDR3 length is 14 residues. Germline loops: CDR1 SGHVS, CDR2 FNYEAQ. Trimming cost V 5 bases and J 11 bases; bases outside gene matches: 7.

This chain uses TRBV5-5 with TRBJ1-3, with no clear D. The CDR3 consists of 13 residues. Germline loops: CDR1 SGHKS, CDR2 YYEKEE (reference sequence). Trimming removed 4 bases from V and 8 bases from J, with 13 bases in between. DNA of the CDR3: TGTGCCAGCAGCCGACCTCCAAAGGACACCATATATTTT. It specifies CASSRPPKDTIYF.

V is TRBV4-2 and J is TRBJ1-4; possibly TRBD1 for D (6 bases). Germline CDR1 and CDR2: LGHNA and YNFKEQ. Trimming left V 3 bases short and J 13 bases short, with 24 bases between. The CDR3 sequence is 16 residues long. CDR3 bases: TGTGCCAGCAGCCACTTGACTAGGGGGTCCCGCGAGGGACTGTTTTTT. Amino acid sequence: CASSHLTRGSREGLFF.

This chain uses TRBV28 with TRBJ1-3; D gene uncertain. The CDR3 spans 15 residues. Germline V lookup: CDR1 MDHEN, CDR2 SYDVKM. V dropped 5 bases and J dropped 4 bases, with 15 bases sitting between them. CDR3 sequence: CASSPVTPGGNTIYF. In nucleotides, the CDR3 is TGTGCCAGCAGTCCAGTTACACCGGGAGGAAACACCATATATTTT. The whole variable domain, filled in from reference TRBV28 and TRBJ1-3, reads DVKVTQSSRYLVKRTGEKVFLECVQDMDHENMFWYRQDPGLGLRLIYFSYDVKMKEKGDIPEGYSVSREKKERFSLILESASTNQTSMYLCASSPVTPGGNTIYFGEGSWLTVV.

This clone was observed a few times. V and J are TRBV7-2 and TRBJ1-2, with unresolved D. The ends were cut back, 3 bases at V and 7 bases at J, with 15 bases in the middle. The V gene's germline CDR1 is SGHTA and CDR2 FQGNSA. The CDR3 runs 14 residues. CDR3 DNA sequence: TGTGCCAGCAGCTTTTCTCAGCAATCGCGTGGCTACACCTTC. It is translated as CASSFSQQSRGYTF.

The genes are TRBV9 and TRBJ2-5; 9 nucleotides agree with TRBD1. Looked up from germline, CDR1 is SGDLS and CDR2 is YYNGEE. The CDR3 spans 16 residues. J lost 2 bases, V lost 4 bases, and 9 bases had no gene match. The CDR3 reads CASSSVRGQGQETQYF. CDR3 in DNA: TGTGCCAGCAGCTCTGTCCGAGGACAGGGGCAAGAGACCCAGTACTTC.

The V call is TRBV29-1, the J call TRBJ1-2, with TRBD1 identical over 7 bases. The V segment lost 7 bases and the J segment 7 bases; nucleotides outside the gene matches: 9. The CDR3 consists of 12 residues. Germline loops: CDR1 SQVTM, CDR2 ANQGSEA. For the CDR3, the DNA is TGCAGCGCATTCAGGGGGGGCTCTGGCTACACCTTC. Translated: CSAFRGGSGYTF.

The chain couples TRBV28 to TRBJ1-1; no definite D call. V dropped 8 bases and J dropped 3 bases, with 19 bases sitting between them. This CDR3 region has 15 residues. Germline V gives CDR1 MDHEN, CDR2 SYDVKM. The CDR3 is CASHPAGRADTEAFF. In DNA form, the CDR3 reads TGTGCCAGCCATCCGGCGGGGAGAGCGGACACTGAAGCTTTCTTT.

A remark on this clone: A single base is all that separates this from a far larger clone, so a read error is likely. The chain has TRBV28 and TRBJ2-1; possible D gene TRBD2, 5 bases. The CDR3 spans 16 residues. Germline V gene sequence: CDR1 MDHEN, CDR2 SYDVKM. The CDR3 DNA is TGTGCCAACAGTTACCCTCACGGAGGTTCCTACAATGAGCAGTTCTTC. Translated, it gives CANSYPHGGSYNEQFF.

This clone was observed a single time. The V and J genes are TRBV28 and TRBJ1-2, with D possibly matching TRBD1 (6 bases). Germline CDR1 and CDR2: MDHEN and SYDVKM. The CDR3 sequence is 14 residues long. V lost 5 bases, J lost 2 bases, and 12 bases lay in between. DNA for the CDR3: TGTGCCAGCAGTGGGACACCCTTCAACTATGGCTACACCTTC. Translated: CASSGTPFNYGYTF.

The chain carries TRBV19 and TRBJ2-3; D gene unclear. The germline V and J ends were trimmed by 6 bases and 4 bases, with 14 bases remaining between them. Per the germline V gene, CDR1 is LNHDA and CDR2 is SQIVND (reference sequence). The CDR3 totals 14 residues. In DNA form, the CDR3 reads TGTGCCAGTAGCACAACAAACGGGCCAGATACGCAGTATTTT. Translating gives CASSTTNGPDTQYF.

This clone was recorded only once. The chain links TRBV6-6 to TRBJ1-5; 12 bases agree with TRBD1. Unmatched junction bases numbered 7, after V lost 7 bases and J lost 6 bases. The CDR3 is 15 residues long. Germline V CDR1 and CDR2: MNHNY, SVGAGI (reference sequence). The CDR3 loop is CASKGRDRGPQPQHF. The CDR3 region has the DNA TGTGCCAGCAAAGGTAGGGACAGGGGGCCTCAGCCCCAGCATTTT.

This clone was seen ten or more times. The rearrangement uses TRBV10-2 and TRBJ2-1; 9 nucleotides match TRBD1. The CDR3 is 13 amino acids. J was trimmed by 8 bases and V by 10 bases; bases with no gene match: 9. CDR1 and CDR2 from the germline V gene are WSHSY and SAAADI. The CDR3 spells CATSGQGFYEQFF. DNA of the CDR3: TGCGCCACCTCGGGACAGGGATTCTATGAGCAGTTCTTC.

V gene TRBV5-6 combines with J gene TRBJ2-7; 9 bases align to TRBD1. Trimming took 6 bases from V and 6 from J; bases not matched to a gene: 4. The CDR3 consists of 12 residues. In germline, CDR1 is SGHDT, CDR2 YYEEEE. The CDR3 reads CASTRTGVEQYF. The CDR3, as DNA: TGTGCCAGCACCCGGACAGGGGTCGAGCAGTACTTC.

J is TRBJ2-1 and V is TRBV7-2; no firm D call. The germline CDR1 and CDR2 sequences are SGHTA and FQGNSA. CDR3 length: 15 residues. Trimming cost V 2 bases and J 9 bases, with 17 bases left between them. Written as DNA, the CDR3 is TGTGCCAGCAGCTTAAGGACGGACCTCTACGGTGAGCAGTTCTTC. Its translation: CASSLRTDLYGEQFF.

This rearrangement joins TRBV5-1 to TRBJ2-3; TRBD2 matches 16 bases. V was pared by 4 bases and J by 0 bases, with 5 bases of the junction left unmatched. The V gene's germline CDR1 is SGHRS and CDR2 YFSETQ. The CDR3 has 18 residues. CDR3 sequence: CASSPGTSGRASTDTQYF. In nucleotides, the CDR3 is TGCGCCAGCAGCCCTGGGACTAGCGGGAGGGCTAGCACAGATACGCAGTATTTT.

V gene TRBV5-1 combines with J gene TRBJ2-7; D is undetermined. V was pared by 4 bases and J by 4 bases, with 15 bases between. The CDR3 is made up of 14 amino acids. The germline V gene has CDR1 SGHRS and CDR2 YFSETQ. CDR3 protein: CASSAEWGGYEQYF. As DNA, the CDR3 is TGCGCCAGCAGCGCCGAGTGGGGTGGTTACGAGCAGTACTTC.

The CDR3 DNA follows: TGCGCCAGCAGCTTGCGGCCAGGGACTTCGAACACCGGGGAGCTGTTTTTT. It encodes CASSLRPGTSNTGELFF. The chain is built from TRBV5-1 and TRBJ2-2; D may be TRBD2 (6 bases). The V end was cut by 1 base, the J end by 0 bases, with 13 bases between. CDR3 length equals 17 residues. CDR1 SGHRS and CDR2 YFSETQ come from the germline V gene. The complete variable domain, with remaining parts taken from reference TRBV5-1 and TRBJ2-2, reads KAGVTQTPRYLIKTRGQQVTLSCSPISGHRSVSWYQQTPGQGLQFLFEYFSETQRNKGNFPGRFSGRQFSNSRSEMNVSTLELGDSALYLCASSLRPGTSNTGELFFGEGSRLTVL.

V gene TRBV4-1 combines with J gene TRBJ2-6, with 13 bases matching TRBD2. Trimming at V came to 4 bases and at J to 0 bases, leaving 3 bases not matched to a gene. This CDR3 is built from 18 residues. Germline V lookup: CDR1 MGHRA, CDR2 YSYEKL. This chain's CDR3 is CASSPGLAGPSGANVLTF. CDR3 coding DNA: TGCGCCAGCAGCCCGGGACTAGCGGGACCCTCTGGGGCCAACGTCCTGACTTTC.

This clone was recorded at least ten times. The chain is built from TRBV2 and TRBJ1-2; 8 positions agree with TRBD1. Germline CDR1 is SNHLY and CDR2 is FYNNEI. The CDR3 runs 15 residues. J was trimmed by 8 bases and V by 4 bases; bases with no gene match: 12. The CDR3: CASSVRDRPIRGYTF. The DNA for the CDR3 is TGTGCCAGCAGTGTGAGGGACAGGCCGATTCGGGGCTACACCTTC.

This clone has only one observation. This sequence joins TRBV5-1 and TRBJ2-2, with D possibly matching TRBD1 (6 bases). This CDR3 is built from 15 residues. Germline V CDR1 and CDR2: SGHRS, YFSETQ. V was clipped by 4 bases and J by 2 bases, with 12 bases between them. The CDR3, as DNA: TGCGCCAGCAGCATACTACAGGGAAACACCGGGGAGCTGTTTTTT. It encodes CASSILQGNTGELFF.

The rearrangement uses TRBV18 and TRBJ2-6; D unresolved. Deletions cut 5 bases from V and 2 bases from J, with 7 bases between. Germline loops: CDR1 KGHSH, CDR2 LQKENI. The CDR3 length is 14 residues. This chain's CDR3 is CASSAMAGANVLTF. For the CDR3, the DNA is TGTGCCAGCTCAGCTATGGCTGGGGCCAACGTCCTGACTTTC.